The 32 T cell receptor beta chains reported below all come from one sample, sequenced in a study of human T cells and chemical hapten exposure. Time point denoted: pre-sensitization, week 0. Stated treatment: therapeutic diphenylcyclopropenone sensitization with weekly scalp DPC. TCRdb passed the RACE reads through MiXCR, listing each CDR3 protein once. The data contain a few hundred thousand distinct CDR3 sequences, around 5.5% of them singletons. The specimen was whole blood, collected in connection with sensitization to the hapten diphenylcyclopropenone (DPC). The receptor set was obtained from a woman aged 18 to 35 with alopecia areata. Some clones in this sample may be carry-over from other donors' samples.

The sample holds many counts of this clonotype. The CDR3 region has the DNA TGTGCCAGCAGTGAAGCGGGGGGCCAAGAGACCCAGTACTTC. This encodes CASSEAGGQETQYF. This chain uses TRBV12-3 or TRBV12-4 with TRBJ2-5, with 9 positions matching TRBD2. Trimming at V came to 5 bases and at J to 1 base, leaving 2 bases not matched to a gene. This CDR3 has 14 amino acids.

This clonotype was seen only a few times. This sequence is one base from a far larger clone and is likely a read error. The chain couples TRBV7-3 to TRBJ1-6; 8 bases line up with TRBD1. Trimming removed 3 bases from V and 5 bases from J; junction bases left unmatched: 0. The CDR3 is 14 residues long. The germline CDR1 and CDR2 sequences are SGHTA and FQGTGA. The CDR3 loop is CASSLTGDNSPLHF. The CDR3 nucleotides read TGTGCCAGCAGCTTGACAGGGGATAATTCACCCCTCCACTTT.

The chain carries TRBV27 and TRBJ1-2; a weak D match, TRBD1 (6 bases). Germline CDR1 reads MNHEY; CDR2 reads SMNVEV (reference sequence). The V end was cut by 7 bases, the J end by 5 bases, with 23 bases between. CDR3 length: 16 residues. The CDR3 DNA reads as TGTGCCAGCATGGGCGTCGGGGGCGCCTTAACATATGGCTACACCTTC. This gives the protein CASMGVGGALTYGYTF.

This chain joins TRBV20-1 and TRBJ1-1; D not resolved. Per the germline V gene, CDR1 is DFQATT and CDR2 is SNEGSKA (reference sequence). This CDR3 has 13 amino acids. With 0 bases removed from V and 6 bases from J, the gap between germline ends came to 11 bases. The CDR3 protein is CSARDRLVAEAFF. CDR3 bases: TGCAGTGCTAGAGATCGGTTGGTGGCTGAAGCTTTCTTT.

The chain has TRBV12-3 or TRBV12-4 and TRBJ2-2; 10 positions match TRBD1. The CDR3 contains 15 residues. Trimming removed 1 base from V and 6 bases from J; junction bases left unmatched: 2. CDR3 nucleotide sequence: TGTGCCAGCAGTTTAGGACAGGGGGCGGCCGGGGAGCTGTTTTTT. Residues: CASSLGQGAAGELFF.

This clonotype showed up just a few times. The V gene is TRBV4-2, the J gene TRBJ1-6; D remains ambiguous. The CDR3 is 17 amino acids. The germline gives CDR1 LGHNA, CDR2 YNFKEQ. V shed 0 bases and J shed 10 bases, with 19 bases lying between them. CDR3 loop: CASSQEVLGRLVSPLHF. The DNA for the CDR3 is TGTGCCAGCAGCCAAGAGGTACTCGGCAGGCTAGTCTCACCCCTCCACTTT.

This rearrangement joins TRBV20-1 to TRBJ2-3, with 10 bases lining up with TRBD2. This CDR3 is 17 amino acids long. Germline V lookup: CDR1 DFQATT, CDR2 SNEGSKA (reference sequence). J gave up 3 bases and V 2 bases, and 11 bases lay outside the gene matches. The CDR3 protein is CSARLYQLAGRTDTQYF. The CDR3 nucleotides read TGCAGTGCTAGACTCTACCAACTAGCGGGGCGAACAGATACGCAGTATTTT.

V is TRBV7-8 and J is TRBJ1-2; a possible D gene is TRBD1 (5 bases). The CDR3 has 15 residues. Germline-derived CDR1 and CDR2 are SGHVS and FQNEAQ. V was trimmed by 4 bases and J by 4 bases, leaving 16 bases between them. The CDR3, as DNA: TGTGCCAGCAGCTCATTCCCGGGGGGAGTCTATGGCTACACCTTC. Residues: CASSSFPGGVYGYTF. Full variable domain (remainder filled in from reference TRBV7-8 and TRBJ1-2): GAGVSQSPRYKVAKRGQDVALRCDPISGHVSLFWYQQALGQGPEFLTYFQNEAQLDKSGLPSDRFFAERPEGSVSTLKIQRTQQEDSAVYLCASSSFPGGVYGYTFGSGTRLTVV.

This clonotype was seen many times. The rearrangement uses TRBV5-1 and TRBJ2-7; TRBD1 aligns across 8 bases. The J segment lost 5 bases and the V segment lost 4 bases, leaving 11 bases of the junction unmatched. Per germline, CDR1 SGHRS and CDR2 YFSETQ. The CDR3 runs to 15 residues. The CDR3 DNA reads as TGCGCCAGCAGCGGTACCGTGACAGGGGCCCACGAGCAGTACTTC. Its protein product is CASSGTVTGAHEQYF. Looking up the rest from reference TRBV5-1 and TRBJ2-7 gives the full variable domain: KAGVTQTPRYLIKTRGQQVTLSCSPISGHRSVSWYQQTPGQGLQFLFEYFSETQRNKGNFPGRFSGRQFSNSRSEMNVSTLELGDSALYLCASSGTVTGAHEQYFGPGTRLTVT.

This rearrangement joins TRBV3-1 to TRBJ2-7, with TRBD1 matching 7 bases. The V and J ends lost 5 bases and 6 bases, in that order; junction bases with no gene match: 13. CDR1 is LGHDT and CDR2 is YNNKEL in the germline V gene (reference sequence). The CDR3 sequence is 15 residues long. This CDR3 reads CASSTSPDRVREQYF. The CDR3 bases are TGTGCCAGCAGCACTTCCCCCGACAGGGTACGCGAGCAGTACTTC.

This clonotype has only a few counts. The chain carries TRBV19 and TRBJ1-6; D is possibly TRBD1 (5 bases). Per the germline V gene, CDR1 is LNHDA and CDR2 is SQIVND (reference sequence). Trimming left V 4 bases short and J 9 bases short, with 19 bases between. The CDR3 covers 16 residues. The CDR3 DNA reads TGTGCCAGTAGTACCAGGGTGGCGGGAGCAGGTTCACCCCTCCACTTT. Its translation is CASSTRVAGAGSPLHF.

The sample holds a few counts of this clonotype. The chain carries TRBV28 and TRBJ2-3; D is ambiguous. Germline loops: CDR1 MDHEN, CDR2 SYDVKM. Trimming removed 7 bases at V and 5 bases at J, with 16 bases between. There are 14 residues in the CDR3. The CDR3 region has the DNA TGTGCCAGCAACGTGCAAACTGCCGGAGATACGCAGTATTTT. This sequence encodes CASNVQTAGDTQYF.

The rearrangement joins TRBV18 to TRBJ1-5; no clear D. In germline, CDR1 is KGHSH, CDR2 LQKENI. V was pared by 0 bases and J by 2 bases, with 11 bases between. This CDR3 spans 16 amino acids. DNA for the CDR3: TGTGCCAGCTCACCACCGACCAACGAGGGCAATCAGCCCCAGCATTTT. This gives the protein CASSPPTNEGNQPQHF.

This clonotype was seen at least ten times. This chain joins TRBV6-2 or TRBV6-3 and TRBJ2-1, with D perhaps assigned TRBD1 or TRBD2 (6 bases each). Germline V gene lookup returns CDR1 MNHEY and CDR2 SVGEGT. Trimming took 7 bases from V and 3 from J, leaving 16 bases between them. The CDR3 covers 15 residues. CDR3 coding DNA: TGTGCCAGCAAAACGATGAGGGGGGTCTACAATGAGCAGTTCTTC. This translates into CASKTMRGVYNEQFF.

The table lists this clonotype with a few counts. The chain is built from TRBV29-1 and TRBJ1-2; TRBD1 might be the D (6 bases). The V end lost 5 bases, the J end lost 2 bases, and 9 bases lay between the germline ends. Germline V lookup: CDR1 SQVTM, CDR2 ANQGSEA. The CDR3 totals 12 residues. CDR3 bases: TGCAGCGTTCCACAGGGCAACTATGGCTACACCTTC. Its protein product is CSVPQGNYGYTF.

The sample holds many counts of this clonotype. The chain recombines TRBV12-3 or TRBV12-4 with TRBJ1-3; D ambiguous. Trimming took off 3 bases at V and 0 bases at J, with 3 bases between the two ends. This CDR3 spans 13 amino acids. CDR3: CASSLSSGNTIYF. The CDR3 nucleotides are TGTGCCAGCAGTTTGTCCTCTGGAAACACCATATATTTT.

This clonotype occurred many times. The V gene is TRBV5-6, the J gene TRBJ2-2, with TRBD1 identical over 10 bases. The CDR3 spans 15 residues. With V trimmed by 2 bases and J by 5 bases, 3 bases remained unmatched. The V gene's germline CDR1 is SGHDT and CDR2 YYEEEE. The CDR3 coding sequence is TGTGCCAGCAGCTTCTGGGACAGGGGTACCGGGGAGCTGTTTTTT. Amino acids: CASSFWDRGTGELFF.

The chain links TRBV6-5 to TRBJ2-1; 8 bases agree with TRBD2. The junction had 2 bases not matched to a gene; V was cut back by 0 bases and J by 1 base. The length of the CDR3 is 16 residues. Per germline, CDR1 MNHEY and CDR2 SVGAGI. The DNA for the CDR3 is TGTGCCAGCAGTTACTCTAGCGGGGCTTCCTACAATGAGCAGTTCTTC. Translation: CASSYSSGASYNEQFF.

This clonotype has a count of ten or more. The chain combines TRBV2 with TRBJ1-1; D unclear. The CDR3 consists of 13 residues. Germline CDR1 is SNHLY and CDR2 is FYNNEI. V dropped 3 bases and J dropped 3 bases, with 8 bases sitting between them. The CDR3 reads CASSDTGYTEAFF. In DNA, the CDR3 is TGTGCCAGCAGTGACACCGGATACACTGAAGCTTTCTTT. The variable domain in full, completed from reference TRBV2 and TRBJ1-1, reads EPEVTQTPSHQVTQMGQEVILRCVPISNHLYFYWYRQILGQKVEFLVSFYNNEISEKSEIFDDQFSVERPDGSNFTLKIRSTKLEDSAMYFCASSDTGYTEAFFGQGTRLTVV.

V is TRBV5-1 and J is TRBJ1-4, with 7 bases matching TRBD1. The germline V gene has CDR1 SGHRS and CDR2 YFSETQ. The CDR3 runs 17 residues. Trimming cost V 3 bases and J 3 bases; bases outside gene matches: 11. Here the CDR3 DNA reads TGCGCCAGCAGCTCGGGACAGCCAACGCTCCCTAATGAAAAACTGTTTTTT. Amino acids: CASSSGQPTLPNEKLFF.

The chain combines TRBV29-1 with TRBJ1-2; possibly TRBD1 for D (6 bases). V dropped 6 bases and J dropped 6 bases, with 17 bases sitting between them. The CDR3 length is 13 residues. Germline V gene lookup returns CDR1 SQVTM and CDR2 ANQGSEA. The CDR3 is CSVRLQQGHGYTF. The CDR3, as DNA: TGCAGCGTCCGCCTCCAACAGGGCCATGGCTACACCTTC.

This clonotype has more than one count but fewer than ten. Compared with germline, one end of the junction differs, possibly owing to a read error. The V gene is TRBV20-1, the J gene TRBJ2-1; 8 nucleotides line up with TRBD1. This CDR3 has 18 amino acids. CDR1 and CDR2 from the germline V gene are DFQATT and SNEGSKA (reference sequence). This chain's CDR3 is CSARELGWRTGTYNEQFF. Written as DNA, the CDR3 is TGCAGTGCGAGAGAATTGGGCTGGCGGACAGGGACCTACAATGAGCAGTTCTTC.

As to this clonotype: A much larger clone lies a single base off, so this may be a read error. CDR3 amino acids: CASSYSHKLVGTQYF. The CDR3 DNA is TGTGCCAGCAGTTACTCGCATAAGTTGGTTGGTACGCAGTATTTT. This chain connects TRBV6-5 to TRBJ2-3; unclear D gene. The V gene lost 0 bases and the J gene lost 8 bases, with 15 bases spanning the gap. Germline assignment: CDR1 MNHEY and CDR2 SVGAGI. This CDR3 is 15 amino acids long.

Details on this clonotype: Given a much more abundant clone one base away, this may be a read error. The gene calls are TRBV5-6 and TRBJ2-1, with 10 bases that match TRBD1. The CDR3 extends over 14 amino acids. In germline, CDR1 is SGHDT, CDR2 YYEEEE. The chain's CDR3 is CPSSSRQGAGEQFF. The CDR3 DNA is TGTCCCAGCAGCTCGCGACAGGGGGCAGGCGAGCAGTTCTTC.

This clonotype occurred a few times. The gene calls are TRBV4-3 and TRBJ1-5; 7 nucleotides line up with TRBD1. CDR3 length equals 14 residues. The trim removed 0 bases at V and 5 bases at J, leaving 1 base unmatched. The germline V gene has CDR1 LGHNA and CDR2 YSLEER. The CDR3 DNA follows: TGCGCCAGCAGCCAAGATCAGGGGGATCAGCCCCAGCATTTT. Protein product: CASSQDQGDQPQHF.

Ten or more counts support this clonotype. CDR3 in DNA: TGCAGCGTGGACTCCCGGGACGGGATTGAAGCTTTCTTT. It is translated as CSVDSRDGIEAFF. This rearrangement joins TRBV29-1 to TRBJ1-1, with D possibly TRBD1 on 5 matching bases. The CDR3 length is 13 residues. Germline CDR1 reads SQVTM; CDR2 reads ANQGSEA. The V gene lost 6 bases and the J gene lost 7 bases, with 18 bases spanning the gap.

The chain uses TRBV28 and TRBJ1-4; D may be TRBD1 (5 bases). CDR1 MDHEN and CDR2 SYDVKM come from the germline V gene. This CDR3 has 12 residues. V lost 10 bases, J lost 12 bases, and 18 bases lay in between. The CDR3 coding sequence is TGTGCCACCCAAAGGGAGGTAGGGGAACTGTTTTTT. It translates to CATQREVGELFF.

This clonotype was observed a few times. The chain recombines TRBV4-3 with TRBJ2-1; 12 bases fit TRBD1. From germline, CDR1 is LGHNA and CDR2 YSLEER. Losses at the gene ends were 1 base for V and 8 bases for J; bases not matched to a gene: 6. CDR3 length equals 16 residues. CDR3 sequence: CASSQGGTGGIDEQFF. The CDR3 DNA reads TGCGCCAGCAGCCAAGGCGGGACAGGGGGCATCGATGAGCAGTTCTTC.

This clonotype was seen more than once but under ten times. The rearrangement links TRBV12-3 or TRBV12-4 to TRBJ2-6; D is undetermined. The CDR3 has 16 residues. V lost 4 bases and J lost 0, with 10 bases in between. CDR3 sequence (DNA): TGTGCCAGCAGTTCAGTTGCTCACTCTGGGGCCAACGTCCTGACTTTC. This translates into CASSSVAHSGANVLTF.

Many counts were recorded for this clonotype. The rearrangement joins TRBV14 to TRBJ2-1; weak D call: TRBD1 (5 bases). In germline, CDR1 is SGHDN, CDR2 FVKESK. This CDR3 region has 14 residues. V lost 1 base, J lost 8 bases, and 12 bases lay in between. The CDR3 here is CASSQVGRADEQFF. CDR3 DNA sequence: TGTGCCAGCAGCCAAGTGGGCAGGGCCGATGAGCAGTTCTTC. The complete variable domain, with remaining parts taken from reference TRBV14 and TRBJ2-1, reads EAGVTQFPSHSVIEKGQTVTLRCDPISGHDNLYWYRRVMGKEIKFLLHFVKESKQDESGMPNNRFLAERTGGTYSTLKVQPAELEDSGVYFCASSQVGRADEQFFGPGTRLTVL.

There are many counts of this clonotype. The chain recombines TRBV20-1 with TRBJ2-7; 9 positions match TRBD1. V was pared by 5 bases and J by 9 bases, with 5 bases of the junction left unmatched. Germline CDR1 DFQATT, CDR2 SNEGSKA (reference sequence). This CDR3 has 11 residues. The CDR3 spells CSARDRAVQYF. The CDR3, as DNA: TGCAGTGCTCGGGACAGGGCCGTGCAGTACTTC.

This chain connects TRBV4-3 to TRBJ1-3; possible D gene TRBD1, 5 bases. The germline V gene encodes CDR1 LGHNA and CDR2 YSLEER. This CDR3 spans 16 amino acids. V lost 0 bases and J lost 3, with 12 bases in between. CDR3 residues: CASSQDSGTNGNTIYF. As DNA, the CDR3 is TGCGCCAGCAGCCAAGATTCCGGGACGAATGGAAACACCATATATTTT.